This entry lists 17 T cell receptor beta chains sequenced from one sample in a study of esophageal squamous cell carcinoma under preoperative chemotherapy. Regarding time point: before preoperative PTX-NDP chemotherapy. TCRdb independently ran MiXCR on the PCR reads; one entry per CDR3 protein. The data hold about 15,000 distinct CDR3 sequences, with around three fifths observed a single time. Sampling took place from a patient given preoperative chemotherapy. Receptor source: a human donor with esophageal squamous cell carcinoma. The donor label of this sample is uncertain.

The gene calls are TRBV11-3 and TRBJ2-1; 15 bases align to TRBD2. Germline lookup yields CDR1 SGHNT and CDR2 YENEEA. The CDR3 runs 16 residues. The V and J ends lost 2 bases and 7 bases, in that order; junction bases with no gene match: 3. CDR3 DNA sequence: TGTGCCAGCAGCTTAATCGGACTAGCGGGAGGGAATGAGCAGTTCTTC. It specifies CASSLIGLAGGNEQFF.

The chain joins TRBV11-2 to TRBJ1-1, with 10 bases fitting TRBD1. Germline V gene data show CDR1 as SGHAT and CDR2 as FQNNGV. The CDR3 sequence is 18 residues long. The trim removed 1 base at V and 4 bases at J, leaving 12 bases unmatched. CDR3 nucleotides: TGTGCCAGCAGCTTAGCCCCTAAACCGGGACAGGGGTGCACTGAAGCTTTCTTT. Amino acid sequence: CASSLAPKPGQGCTEAFF.

Only a few counts were recorded for this clonotype. The CDR3 protein is CASSLSMTGGGTEAFF. Written as DNA, the CDR3 is TGTGCCAGCAGTTTATCAATGACAGGGGGTGGCACTGAAGCTTTCTTT. The gene calls are TRBV27 and TRBJ1-1; 9 bases fit TRBD1. This CDR3 is built from 16 residues. Germline CDR1 is MNHEY and CDR2 is SMNVEV (reference sequence). J was trimmed by 4 bases and V by 0 bases; bases with no gene match: 6.

The chain uses TRBV7-6 and TRBJ2-4; D may correspond to TRBD1 or TRBD2 (7 bases each). The CDR3 has 15 amino acids. CDR1 is SGHVS and CDR2 is FNYEAQ in the germline V gene. The CDR3 region has the DNA TGTGGCCGCAGCTTGGGAGGGGGCGCCACAGACACGCAGTACTTC. It encodes CGRSLGGGATDTQYF.

This clonotype was counted between two and nine times. The CDR3 spells CASSEVRYTDTQYF. In DNA form, the CDR3 reads TGTGCCAGCAGTGAAGTCCGGTACACAGATACGCAGTATTTT. The chain recombines TRBV6-1 with TRBJ2-3, with D unclear. Trimming left V 1 base short and J 2 bases short, with 7 bases between. Germline-derived CDR1 and CDR2 are MNHNS and SASEGT. CDR3 length: 14 residues.

A single count supports this clonotype. CDR3 DNA: TGTGCCAGCAGTGATCCGGGTGACAGCACAGATGCGCTGTTTTTT. This gives the protein CASSDPGDSTDALFF. The chain recombines TRBV6-4 with TRBJ2-2, with a tentative D call TRBD1 (5 bases). Germline CDR1 is MRHNA and CDR2 is SNTAGT. V shed 3 bases and J shed 13 bases, with 21 bases lying between them. CDR3 size: 15 residues.

The rearrangement uses TRBV7-2 and TRBJ2-3; 11 bases match TRBD2. The J call may not be correct, given that the DNA end is closer to TRBJ2-7. Looked up from germline, CDR1 is SGHTA and CDR2 is FQGNSA. The CDR3 extends over 16 amino acids. The CDR3 bases are TGTGCCAGCAGCTTAGCCTCACTAGCGGGAGTATATGAGCAGTACTTC. It yields the protein CASSLASLAGVYEQYF.

The chain carries TRBV6-5 and TRBJ2-1; 8 bases map to TRBD2. Unmatched junction bases numbered 18, after V lost 4 bases and J lost 4 bases. This CDR3 region has 19 residues. Germline CDR1 reads MNHEY; CDR2 reads SVGAGI. The CDR3 loop is CASSSGRGGSSGRYNEQFF. The CDR3 nucleotides are TGTGCCAGCAGTTCGGGCAGGGGAGGGTCTAGCGGGCGATACAATGAGCAGTTCTTC.

This clonotype came up a few times. The chain employs TRBV5-1 and TRBJ2-1; TRBD2 matches 8 bases. The germline CDR1 and CDR2 sequences are SGHRS and YFSETQ. With 1 base clipped from V and 5 bases from J, the junction kept 5 bases outside the gene matches. CDR3 size: 15 residues. CDR3 amino acids: CASSLHSGINNEQFF. CDR3 DNA: TGCGCCAGCAGCTTGCATAGCGGGATCAACAATGAGCAGTTCTTC. The whole variable domain, filled in from reference TRBV5-1 and TRBJ2-1, reads KAGVTQTPRYLIKTRGQQVTLSCSPISGHRSVSWYQQTPGQGLQFLFEYFSETQRNKGNFPGRFSGRQFSNSRSEMNVSTLELGDSALYLCASSLHSGINNEQFFGPGTRLTVL.

The chain carries TRBV6-2 or TRBV6-3 and TRBJ1-5; 7 bases match TRBD1. CDR1 is MNHEY and CDR2 is SVGEGT in the germline V gene. Trimming took 7 bases from V and 4 from J; bases not matched to a gene: 7. The CDR3 has 14 residues. The CDR3 reads CASISTGRNQPQHF. CDR3 DNA: TGTGCCAGCATTTCGACAGGGCGAAATCAGCCCCAGCATTTT.

This clonotype was seen more than once but under ten times. This chain links TRBV7-8 with TRBJ2-1; TRBD1 is a possible D gene (6 bases). Germline CDR1 is SGHVS and CDR2 is FQNEAQ. V was clipped by 5 bases and J by 2 bases, with 16 bases between them. The CDR3 contains 16 residues. CDR3 loop: CASSLEGVRPYNEQFF. CDR3 sequence (DNA): TGTGCCAGCAGCCTAGAGGGGGTAAGGCCCTACAATGAGCAGTTCTTC. Full variable domain (outside the CDR3, taken from reference TRBV7-8 and TRBJ2-1): GAGVSQSPRYKVAKRGQDVALRCDPISGHVSLFWYQQALGQGPEFLTYFQNEAQLDKSGLPSDRFFAERPEGSVSTLKIQRTQQEDSAVYLCASSLEGVRPYNEQFFGPGTRLTVL.

The chain joins TRBV9 to TRBJ2-3, with 9 positions matching TRBD2. The trim removed 0 bases at V and 15 bases at J, leaving 8 bases unmatched. Germline-derived CDR1 and CDR2 are SGDLS and YYNGEE. The CDR3 loop spans 13 amino acids. The CDR3: CASSVASGGGVYF. CDR3 in DNA: TGTGCCAGCAGCGTAGCTTCCGGCGGGGGGGTCTATTTT. Supplemented by reference TRBV9 and TRBJ2-3, the full variable domain reads DSGVTQTPKHLITATGQRVTLRCSPRSGDLSVYWYQQSLDQGLQFLIQYYNGEERAKGNILERFSAQQFPDLHSELNLSSLELGDSALYFCASSVASGGGVYFGPGTRLTVL.

The chain joins TRBV6-1 to TRBJ2-3; D is perhaps TRBD1 (5 bases). The germline V gene encodes CDR1 MNHNS and CDR2 SASEGT. The CDR3 is made up of 11 amino acids. The CDR3 sequence: CGGRYQETQYF. In nucleotides, the CDR3 is TGTGGGGGCCGTTACCAAGAGACGCAGTATTTT.

This clonotype appeared once. Mismatch with germline at one junction end may stem from a read error. V usage is TRBV7-2 and J usage is TRBJ2-4; 9 bases map to TRBD2. Germline V gives CDR1 SGHTA, CDR2 FQGNSA. The CDR3 has 16 amino acids. CDR3: CASSARRGGAKNTQYF. The CDR3 DNA is TGTGCGAGCAGCGCACGGCGGGGGGGGGCCAAAAATACGCAGTATTTC.

This chain joins TRBV6-1 and TRBJ2-1; D possibly corresponds to TRBD1 (6 bases). The DNA end is a closer match to TRBJ2-5, so the J assignment may be wrong. Germline values: CDR1 MNHNS, CDR2 SASEGT. CDR3 size: 15 residues. The CDR3 is CASSSRGVGGETQYF. The CDR3 coding sequence is TGTGCCAGCAGCTCACGCGGTGTAGGGGGTGAGACCCAGTACTTC.

CDR3 sequence: CVTGLGAKNIQYF. The CDR3 region has the DNA TGTGTCACGGGGCTGGGAGCCAAAAACATTCAGTACTTC. The chain links TRBV10-3 to TRBJ2-4; D tentatively reads TRBD1 or TRBD2 (5 bases each). Germline V gene sequence: CDR1 ENHRY, CDR2 SYGVKD. This CDR3 contains 13 residues.

The chain links TRBV6-1 to TRBJ2-3, with D possibly being TRBD1 or TRBD2 (5 bases each). The better agreement between TRBJ2-7 and the DNA end casts doubt on the J call. Germline values: CDR1 MNHNS, CDR2 SASEGT. There are 16 residues in the CDR3. This chain's CDR3 is CASREGVQGATDTQYF. For the CDR3, the DNA is TGTGCCAGCCGCGAAGGGGTGCAGGGAGCCACAGACACGCAGTACTTC.